A selection of T cell receptor beta chains follows, all from one sample in a study of blood T cell repertoires in COVID-19. The repertoire was sequenced with immunoSEQ multiplex PCR; TCRdb's copy has only in-frame clones and lacks some. The table has a few hundred thousand clones, roughly 91% seen once; the top ten hold roughly a tenth. The sample comprised PBMCs or T cells enriched from blood (not recorded which). These receptors originate from a young woman who had recovered from COVID-19. CDR3s include the opening cysteine and the closing phenylalanine or tryptophan. The D gene is left open where the match is weak. Clone size is shown for a subset of rows, as once, few, many or a class of expanded clone.

j_call: TRBJ2-7
v_call: TRBV5-1
clone_size: NA
d_call: NA
cdr3_nt: TGCGCCAGCAGACGGGGACTCCGTGGGGCCGAGCAGTACTTC
cdr3_aa: CASRRGLRGAEQYF

j_call: TRBJ2-7
v_call: TRBV5-1
clone_size: NA
d_call: TRBD2
cdr3_nt: TGCGCCAGCAGCTTGGGAGGGACTAGCCGGGAGGGCTACGAGCAGTACTTC
cdr3_aa: CASSLGGTSREGYEQYF

j_call: TRBJ1-3
v_call: TRBV5-4
clone_size: few
d_call: NA
cdr3_nt: TGTGCCAGCAGCTCGGAAGGGGTCTCTGGAAACACCATATATTTT
cdr3_aa: CASSSEGVSGNTIYF

j_call: TRBJ1-2
v_call: TRBV6-5
clone_size: NA
d_call: NA
cdr3_nt: TGTGCCAGCAGTTACGTTCGGACAGCTCTCTCCGGCTACACCTTC
cdr3_aa: CASSYVRTALSGYTF

j_call: TRBJ1-1
v_call: TRBV5-4
clone_size: NA
d_call: NA
cdr3_nt: TGTGCCAGCAGCTCTCCCCGGGACTTCAACACTGAAGCTTTCTTT
cdr3_aa: CASSSPRDFNTEAFF

j_call: TRBJ1-6
v_call: TRBV28
clone_size: NA
d_call: TRBD1
cdr3_nt: TGTGCCAGCAGACCTGGACAGGCCAATTCACCCCTCCACTTT
cdr3_aa: CASRPGQANSPLHF

j_call: TRBJ1-2
v_call: TRBV27
clone_size: NA
d_call: TRBD1
cdr3_nt: TGTGCCAGCAGTCGACTCGACAGGGCCCCTCCGACATATGGCTACACCTTC
cdr3_aa: CASSRLDRAPPTYGYTF

j_call: TRBJ2-2
v_call: TRBV27
clone_size: NA
d_call: TRBD2
cdr3_nt: TGTGCCAGCACTCTAGCGGGAGTTGTAGCGGGGGAGCTGTTTTTT
cdr3_aa: CASTLAGVVAGELFF

j_call: TRBJ1-6
v_call: TRBV14
clone_size: NA
d_call: TRBD1
cdr3_nt: TGTGCCAGCAGCCTGTGGGACAGCTCGATCTCACCCCTCCACTTT
cdr3_aa: CASSLWDSSISPLHF

j_call: TRBJ1-1
v_call: TRBV15
clone_size: NA
d_call: TRBD1
cdr3_nt: TGTGCCACCGTAACCGGGACAGGGGATGGAAGTGAAGCTTTCTTT
cdr3_aa: CATVTGTGDGSEAFF

j_call: TRBJ2-3
v_call: TRBV11-2
clone_size: NA
d_call: TRBD2
cdr3_nt: TGTGCCAGCAGCCCCCGGACTAGCGGGGAGATAGCAGATACGCAGTATTTT
cdr3_aa: CASSPRTSGEIADTQYF

j_call: TRBJ2-3
v_call: TRBV6-4
clone_size: NA
d_call: NA
cdr3_nt: TGTGCCAGCAGTGAGACCACTGGGGAGGGCACAGATACGCAGTATTTT
cdr3_aa: CASSETTGEGTDTQYF

j_call: TRBJ2-2
v_call: TRBV3-1/TRBV3-2
clone_size: NA
d_call: TRBD2
cdr3_nt: TGTGCCAGCACCGACCGGGGGGCCGGGGAGCTGTTTTTT
cdr3_aa: CASTDRGAGELFF

j_call: TRBJ2-7
v_call: TRBV21-1
clone_size: NA
d_call: NA
cdr3_nt: TGTGCCAGCAGCAAATATGAAAAGCCGCACGACTACGAGCAGTACTTC
cdr3_aa: CASSKYEKPHDYEQYF

j_call: TRBJ2-1
v_call: TRBV3-1/TRBV3-2
clone_size: once
d_call: TRBD2
cdr3_nt: TGTGCCAGCACCCTCAGCGGTAGCGGGCTATCCTACAATGAGCAGTTCTTC
cdr3_aa: CASTLSGSGLSYNEQFF

j_call: TRBJ1-6
v_call: TRBV19
clone_size: NA
d_call: NA
cdr3_nt: TGTGCCAGTAGGGAAGACAGCGATTCACCCCTCCACTTT
cdr3_aa: CASREDSDSPLHF

j_call: TRBJ1-1
v_call: TRBV10-3
clone_size: NA
d_call: TRBD1
cdr3_nt: TGTGCCATCAGTGAACAGTCTACAGGGGTCATGAACACTGAAGCTTTCTTT
cdr3_aa: CAISEQSTGVMNTEAFF

j_call: TRBJ1-5
v_call: TRBV6-5
clone_size: once
d_call: NA
cdr3_nt: TGTGCCAGCAGTTACTCAGACAGTAGCAATCAGCCCCAGCATTTT
cdr3_aa: CASSYSDSSNQPQHF

j_call: TRBJ1-1
v_call: TRBV12-2
clone_size: NA
d_call: NA
cdr3_nt: TGTGCAAGTCGCCCGGGGACAGACGGCTGCACTGAAGCTTTCTTT
cdr3_aa: CASRPGTDGCTEAFF

j_call: TRBJ1-5
v_call: TRBV6-5
clone_size: NA
d_call: NA
cdr3_nt: TGTGCCAGCAGTTCTGCGGGGGTCGGCAATCAGCCCCAGCATTTT
cdr3_aa: CASSSAGVGNQPQHF

j_call: TRBJ1-3
v_call: TRBV12-3/TRBV12-4
clone_size: NA
d_call: NA
cdr3_nt: TGTGCCAGCAGTTTTGAACAGTCAAACACCATATATTTT
cdr3_aa: CASSFEQSNTIYF

j_call: TRBJ1-1
v_call: TRBV6-5
clone_size: NA
d_call: NA
cdr3_nt: TGTGCCAGCAGGAGAGTAATGAACACTGAAGCTTTCTTT
cdr3_aa: CASRRVMNTEAFF

j_call: TRBJ1-5
v_call: TRBV19
clone_size: NA
d_call: NA
cdr3_nt: TGTGCCAGTAGTGCTAGACAGGACAATCAGCCCCAGCATTTT
cdr3_aa: CASSARQDNQPQHF

j_call: TRBJ2-3
v_call: TRBV5-4
clone_size: NA
d_call: NA
cdr3_nt: TGTGCCAGCAGCGCCGACAGAAGCACAGATACGCAGTATTTT
cdr3_aa: CASSADRSTDTQYF

j_call: TRBJ1-1
v_call: TRBV11-2
clone_size: NA
d_call: NA
cdr3_nt: TGTGCCAGCAGCTTAGATTCAGTCCCTGAAGCTTTCTTT
cdr3_aa: CASSLDSVPEAFF

j_call: TRBJ2-1
v_call: TRBV11-2
clone_size: NA
d_call: TRBD2
cdr3_nt: TGTGCCAGCAGCCCCCCCTATGTGGTAGCGGGGAATGAGCAGTTCTTC
cdr3_aa: CASSPPYVVAGNEQFF

j_call: TRBJ1-6
v_call: TRBV2
clone_size: NA
d_call: NA
cdr3_nt: TGTGCCAGCAAATTACGGTGGGGCCATTCACCCCTCCACTTT
cdr3_aa: CASKLRWGHSPLHF

j_call: TRBJ2-7
v_call: TRBV5-1
clone_size: NA
d_call: NA
cdr3_nt: TGCGCCAGCAGCGAACTTCCAGGGGCCATCTACGAGCAGTACTTC
cdr3_aa: CASSELPGAIYEQYF

j_call: TRBJ2-1
v_call: TRBV7-8
clone_size: NA
d_call: TRBD2
cdr3_nt: TGTGCCAGCAGCACAAGGGTCGCGACTAGCGGGATCGCGAGTGAGCAGTTCTTC
cdr3_aa: CASSTRVATSGIASEQFF

j_call: TRBJ2-5
v_call: TRBV11-2
clone_size: NA
d_call: NA
cdr3_nt: TGTGCCAGCAGCTCACGAACTCCAACCTACCAAGAGACCCAGTACTTC
cdr3_aa: CASSSRTPTYQETQYF

j_call: TRBJ1-2
v_call: TRBV25-1
clone_size: NA
d_call: NA
cdr3_nt: TGTGCCAGCCAGACAGGCGGTCGTGGCTACACCTTC
cdr3_aa: CASQTGGRGYTF

j_call: TRBJ1-5
v_call: TRBV27
clone_size: NA
d_call: NA
cdr3_nt: TGTGCCAGCAGTTTAACCGGAGGGAGCAGTATCAGCCCCCAGCATTTT
cdr3_aa: CASSLTGGSSISPQHF

j_call: TRBJ1-2
v_call: TRBV6-5
clone_size: few
d_call: TRBD1
cdr3_nt: TGTGCCAGCACAGAACAGGGGGTCGGAGTTGGCTACACCTTC
cdr3_aa: CASTEQGVGVGYTF

j_call: TRBJ1-1
v_call: TRBV7-9
clone_size: NA
d_call: TRBD1
cdr3_nt: TGTGCCAGCAGCTATCTACAGGGGAGCACTGAAGCTTTCTTT
cdr3_aa: CASSYLQGSTEAFF

j_call: TRBJ2-5
v_call: TRBV5-1
clone_size: NA
d_call: NA
cdr3_nt: TGCGCCAGCAAAGCCCAGACTAGTATGGAGACCCAGTACTTC
cdr3_aa: CASKAQTSMETQYF

j_call: TRBJ1-5
v_call: TRBV7-2
clone_size: NA
d_call: NA
cdr3_nt: TGTGCCAGCAGCTTAACGGGGGGGCAGCCCCAGCATTTT
cdr3_aa: CASSLTGGQPQHF

j_call: TRBJ2-7
v_call: TRBV7-2
clone_size: NA
d_call: NA
cdr3_nt: TGTGCCAGCAGTTTGGAAGGGGGTAGCTCCTACGAGCAGTACTTC
cdr3_aa: CASSLEGGSSYEQYF

j_call: TRBJ1-3
v_call: TRBV6-5
clone_size: few
d_call: NA
cdr3_nt: TGTGCCAGCAGTTCTCAGGGTGGGGGAAACACCATATATTTT
cdr3_aa: CASSSQGGGNTIYF